This is a list of T cell receptor beta chains from one sample in a study of blood T cells in healthy people across ages. TCRdb re-analysed the 5' RACE reads in MiXCR, keeping a single row per CDR3 protein. The sample lists roughly 2 million distinct CDR3 sequences; 40% to 55% were seen once. The material sequenced was blood. The source of these receptors is a woman between 40 and 55 years old in good health. Both conserved end residues are part of each CDR3. Fields, in order: J gene, D gene, V gene, clone size, CDR3 protein, CDR3 DNA. The D gene is left open where the match is weak. Size tells how often a clone was seen (once, few, many) or the class of an expanded clone, and some rows leave it out.

TRBJ2-6	TRBD1	TRBV12-3/TRBV12-4	few	CASSLGQGTVLTF	TGTGCCAGCAGTTTGGGACAGGGTACCGTCCTGACTTTC
TRBJ2-7	TRBD2	TRBV5-1	many	CASSYGLANYEQYF	TGCGCCAGCAGCTACGGACTAGCCAACTACGAGCAGTACTTC
TRBJ1-2	.	TRBV7-9	.	CASSAGSVGGYGYTF	TGTGCCAGCAGCGCCGGCTCCGTAGGCGGCTATGGCTACACCTTC
TRBJ2-5	TRBD1	TRBV4-1	few	CASSQETGGFQETQYF	TGCGCCAGCAGCCAAGAGACAGGGGGCTTTCAAGAGACCCAGTACTTC
TRBJ2-7	.	TRBV4-3	.	CASSQRRGSYEQYF	TGCGCCAGCAGCCAACGAAGGGGGTCCTACGAGCAGTACTTC
TRBJ2-5	TRBD2	TRBV20-1	.	CSARDFPGGARETQYF	TGCAGTGCTAGAGATTTTCCGGGGGGGGCGCGAGAGACCCAGTACTTC
TRBJ1-6	.	TRBV7-9	.	CASSLPGQAFNSPLHF	TGTGCCAGCAGCCTACCCGGCCAGGCCTTTAATTCACCCCTCCACTTT
TRBJ2-1	.	TRBV19	.	CASSIEGPNYNEQFF	TGTGCCAGTAGTATAGAGGGGCCCAACTACAATGAGCAGTTCTTC
TRBJ2-3	TRBD2	TRBV4-2	.	CASSPPPSSGGALDTQYF	TGTGCCAGCAGCCCCCCGCCCTCTAGCGGGGGGGCTTTAGATACGCAGTATTTT
TRBJ2-1	TRBD2	TRBV6-6	.	CASSYFQRGDNEQFF	TGTGCCAGCAGTTACTTCCAGCGGGGGGACAATGAGCAGTTCTTC
TRBJ2-5	TRBD1	TRBV9	.	CASSSKTGTETQYF	TGTGCCAGCAGCTCCAAGACAGGGACGGAGACCCAGTACTTC
TRBJ2-3	TRBD1	TRBV7-2	.	CASARDRGLDTQYF	TGTGCCAGCGCCCGGGACAGAGGTTTGGATACGCAGTATTTT
TRBJ2-6	TRBD1	TRBV5-1	few	CASSSLTGPRSGANVLTF	TGCGCCAGCAGCAGCCTGACAGGGCCGAGATCTGGGGCCAACGTCCTGACTTTC
TRBJ2-1	.	TRBV3-1	few	CASSLDLSNEQFF	TGTGCCAGCAGCCTCGACCTTTCCAATGAGCAGTTCTTC
TRBJ2-1	.	TRBV5-1	.	CASSLDGGGRWGYNEQFF	TGCGCCAGCAGCTTGGATGGAGGGGGAAGATGGGGCTACAATGAGCAGTTCTTC
TRBJ2-3	TRBD2	TRBV9	.	CASSVASGGTDTQYF	TGTGCCAGCAGCGTTGCTAGCGGAGGCACAGATACGCAGTATTTT
TRBJ1-2	.	TRBV5-6	few	CASSFTGHYGYTF	TGTGCCAGCAGCTTTACAGGTCACTATGGCTACACCTTC
TRBJ2-1	.	TRBV10-3	.	CAIREEGVSEQFF	TGTGCCATCAGAGAGGAGGGGGTGAGTGAGCAGTTCTTC
TRBJ1-2	.	TRBV25-1	.	CASSGSIYGYTF	TGTGCCAGCAGTGGATCGATCTATGGCTACACCTTC
TRBJ2-3	TRBD1	TRBV4-1	.	CASSQEMARGTDTQYF	TGCGCCAGCAGCCAAGAAATGGCCAGGGGGACAGATACGCAGTATTTT
TRBJ1-2	.	TRBV7-9	.	CASSAYRDRYGYTF	TGTGCCAGCAGCGCTTACAGGGATCGGTATGGCTACACCTTC
TRBJ1-2	TRBD1	TRBV20-1	few	CSGTGGDGYTF	TGCAGTGGGACAGGGGGTGATGGCTACACCTTC
TRBJ1-2	.	TRBV28	.	CASSDRRGYTF	TGTGCCAGCAGCGATCGTCGGGGCTACACCTTC
TRBJ2-3	TRBD2	TRBV20-1	.	CSAKRWLAGGDNGDTQYF	TGCAGTGCAAAGAGGTGGTTAGCGGGGGGGGATAACGGAGATACGCAGTATTTT
TRBJ2-5	.	TRBV29-1	.	CSVEPGALGETQYF	TGCAGCGTTGAACCTGGGGCGCTTGGAGAGACCCAGTACTTC
TRBJ2-3	TRBD2	TRBV7-2	.	CASSSIGLASADTQYF	TGTGCCAGCAGCTCCATCGGACTAGCATCAGCAGATACGCAGTATTTT
TRBJ2-2	TRBD1	TRBV7-2	.	CASSATGTGGHGELFF	TGTGCCAGCAGCGCAACCGGGACAGGGGGCCACGGGGAGCTGTTTTTT
TRBJ2-4	.	TRBV6-1	few	CANPQGPKNIQYF	TGTGCCAATCCACAGGGACCAAAAAACATTCAGTACTTC
TRBJ1-1	.	TRBV12-3/TRBV12-4	.	CASSLVMSAEAFF	TGTGCCAGCAGTTTAGTTATGAGCGCTGAAGCTTTCTTT
TRBJ2-1	TRBD2	TRBV4-2	few	CASSRGTSGSYNEQFF	TGTGCCAGCAGCCGAGGGACTAGCGGTTCCTACAATGAGCAGTTCTTC
TRBJ2-5	.	TRBV7-3	.	CASSVGPAGETQYF	TGTGCCAGCAGCGTCGGACCTGCGGGGGAGACCCAGTACTTC
TRBJ2-7	TRBD2	TRBV7-2	.	CASSSPAGGYYEQYF	TGTGCCAGCAGCTCGCCGGCGGGAGGATACTACGAGCAGTACTTC
TRBJ1-1	.	TRBV20-1	few	CSARAWTAEAFF	TGCAGTGCTAGAGCCTGGACAGCCGAAGCTTTCTTT
TRBJ2-3	TRBD1	TRBV10-1	.	CASSEGTGARVKYF	TGCGCCAGCAGTGAGGGGACAGGGGCACGGGTGAAGTATTTT
TRBJ2-6	.	TRBV5-1	few	CACREGGSGANVLTF	TGCGCCTGCAGGGAAGGAGGTTCTGGGGCCAACGTCCTGACTTTC
TRBJ1-5	.	TRBV6-2/TRBV6-3	.	CASSSPGGTSNQPQHF	TGTGCCAGCAGTTCCCCCGGAGGGACGAGCAATCAGCCCCAGCATTTT
TRBJ2-7	TRBD1	TRBV6-6	.	CASRPGTGGDYEQYF	TGTGCCAGCAGACCCGGGACAGGGGGCGATTACGAGCAGTACTTC
TRBJ2-3	.	TRBV11-2	.	CASSPIEASTDTQYF	TGTGCCAGCAGCCCGATCGAAGCTAGCACAGATACGCAGTATTTT
TRBJ2-3	.	TRBV9	.	CASSVGVSSSTDTQYF	TGTGCCAGCAGCGTAGGTGTCAGTTCTAGCACAGATACGCAGTATTTT
TRBJ2-5	.	TRBV6-5	few	CASTGALQTQYF	TGTGCCAGCACGGGAGCACTTCAGACCCAGTACTTC
TRBJ1-2	.	TRBV7-9	.	CASSLGLGDGGYTF	TGTGCCAGCAGCCTCGGACTCGGGGACGGTGGCTACACCTTC
TRBJ2-5	TRBD1	TRBV6-2/TRBV6-3	.	CASSQDRGAQYF	TGTGCCAGCAGTCAGGACAGGGGTGCCCAGTACTTC
TRBJ2-3	.	TRBV11-2	.	CASYEGGGADTQYF	TGTGCCAGCTACGAAGGGGGGGGGGCAGATACGCAGTATTTT
TRBJ1-4	TRBD1	TRBV20-1	.	CSASPRGQREKLFF	TGCAGTGCGTCCCCCAGGGGGCAAAGGGAAAAACTGTTTTTT
TRBJ2-1	TRBD2	TRBV7-2	few	CASSLGSLRGARGSYNEQFF	TGTGCCAGCAGCTTAGGGTCCCTGCGGGGGGCCAGGGGCTCCTACAATGAGCAGTTCTTC
TRBJ1-4	.	TRBV20-1	.	CSAPGATNEKLFF	TGCAGTGCCCCCGGGGCAACTAATGAAAAACTGTTTTTT
TRBJ2-1	.	TRBV6-5	.	CASALGSYNEQFF	TGTGCCAGCGCCCTGGGGTCCTACAATGAGCAGTTCTTC
TRBJ1-1	.	TRBV7-2	.	CASSLAPSVTEAFF	TGTGCCAGCAGCTTGGCACCTTCTGTCACTGAAGCTTTCTTT
TRBJ1-2	.	TRBV29-1	once	CSVVWAGLGGYTF	TGCAGCGTTGTGTGGGCTGGTCTTGGTGGCTACACCTTC
TRBJ1-2	.	TRBV4-2	.	CASSQDPTNYDGYTF	TGTGCCAGCAGCCAAGATCCCACGAACTATGATGGCTACACCTTC
TRBJ2-1	.	TRBV6-1	few	CASRTRSYNEQFF	TGTGCCAGCAGGACCCGGTCCTACAATGAGCAGTTCTTC
TRBJ1-4	.	TRBV6-5	few	CASSYGQGYEKLFF	TGTGCCAGCAGTTATGGCCAGGGGTATGAAAAACTGTTTTTT
TRBJ2-7	.	TRBV6-1	.	CASMPQNSYEQYF	TGTGCCAGCATGCCACAGAACTCCTACGAGCAGTACTTC
TRBJ2-1	TRBD1	TRBV20-1	.	CSARDGESGQYYNEQFF	TGCAGTGCTAGAGATGGCGAGTCGGGACAGTACTACAATGAGCAGTTCTTC